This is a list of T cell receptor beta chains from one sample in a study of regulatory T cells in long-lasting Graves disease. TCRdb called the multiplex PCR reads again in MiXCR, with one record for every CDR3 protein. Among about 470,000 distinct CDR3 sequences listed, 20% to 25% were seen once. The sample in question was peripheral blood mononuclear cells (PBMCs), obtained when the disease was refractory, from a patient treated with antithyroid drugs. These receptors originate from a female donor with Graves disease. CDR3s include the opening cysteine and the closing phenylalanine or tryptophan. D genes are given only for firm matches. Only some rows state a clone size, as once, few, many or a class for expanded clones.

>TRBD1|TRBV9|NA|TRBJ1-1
CASSGGQYTEAFF
TGTGCCAGCAGCGGGGGACAGTACACTGAAGCTTTCTTT
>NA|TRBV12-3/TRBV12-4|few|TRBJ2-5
CASSPGLTQETQYF
TGTGCCAGCAGTCCGGGACTGACCCAAGAGACCCAGTACTTC
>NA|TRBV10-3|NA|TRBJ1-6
CAISESGSGALHF
TGTGCCATCAGTGAGTCCGGCAGCGGGGCCCTCCACTTT
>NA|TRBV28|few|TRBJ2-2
CASSGYGELFF
TGTGCCAGCAGTGGTTACGGGGAGCTGTTTTTT
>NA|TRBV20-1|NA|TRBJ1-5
CSAKGVSQPQHF
TGCAGTGCTAAGGGGGTATCTCAGCCCCAGCATTTT
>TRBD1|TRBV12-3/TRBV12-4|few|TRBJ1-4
CASRDRAGEKLFF
TGTGCCAGCCGGGACAGGGCGGGTGAAAAACTGTTTTTT
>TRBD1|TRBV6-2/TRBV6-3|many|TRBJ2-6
CASSGTGTAFSGANVLTF
TGTGCCAGCAGTGGTACCGGGACAGCGTTCTCTGGGGCCAACGTCCTGACTTTC
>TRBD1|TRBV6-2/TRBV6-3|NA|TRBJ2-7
CASRGGDRVYF
TGTGCCAGCAGGGGGGGGGACAGGGTGTACTTC
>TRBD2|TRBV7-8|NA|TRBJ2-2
CASSFLTGAGGPLELFF
TGTGCCAGCAGCTTCTTGACCGGAGCGGGGGGGCCCTTGGAGCTGTTTTTT
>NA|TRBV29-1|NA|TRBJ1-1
CSVKGTRWNTEAFF
TGCAGCGTTAAGGGGACAAGGTGGAACACTGAAGCTTTCTTT
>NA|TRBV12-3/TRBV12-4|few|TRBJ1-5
CASSFLSGPQPQHF
TGTGCCAGCAGTTTTCTGTCAGGGCCCCAGCCCCAGCATTTT
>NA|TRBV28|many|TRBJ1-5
CASSSAQGNQPQHF
TGTGCCAGCAGTTCCGCCCAGGGGAATCAGCCCCAGCATTTT
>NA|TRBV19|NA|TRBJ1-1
CASSIDSSNTEAFF
TGTGCCAGTAGTATAGATTCTTCGAACACTGAAGCTTTCTTT
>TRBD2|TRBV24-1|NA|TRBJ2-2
CATSESTSVTNTGELFF
TGTGCCACCAGTGAATCGACTAGCGTCACGAACACCGGGGAGCTGTTTTTT
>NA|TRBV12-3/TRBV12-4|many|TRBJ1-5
CASKAGPVGNQPQHF
TGTGCCAGCAAAGCCGGACCCGTGGGCAATCAGCCCCAGCATTTT
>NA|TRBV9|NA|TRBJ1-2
CASTPGGNANYGYTF
TGTGCCAGCACCCCCGGAGGAAACGCTAACTATGGCTACACCTTC
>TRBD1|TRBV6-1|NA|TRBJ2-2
CASKGQGTGELFF
TGTGCCAGCAAGGGACAGGGGACCGGGGAGCTGTTTTTT
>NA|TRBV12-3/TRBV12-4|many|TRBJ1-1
CASSPGEWGTEAFF
TGTGCCAGCAGTCCGGGGGAGTGGGGCACTGAAGCTTTCTTT
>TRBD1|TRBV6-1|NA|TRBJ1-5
CASSEDDRGYQPQHF
TGTGCCAGCAGTGAAGACGACAGGGGATATCAGCCCCAGCATTTT
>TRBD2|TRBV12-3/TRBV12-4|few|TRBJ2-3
CASSFSGGAQYF
TGTGCCAGCAGTTTCTCGGGAGGGGCGCAGTATTTT
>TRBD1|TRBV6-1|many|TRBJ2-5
CASSEPGQEETQYF
TGTGCCAGCAGTGAACCGGGACAGGAAGAGACCCAGTACTTC
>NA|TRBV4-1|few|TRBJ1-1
CASRGLLRGTEAFF
TGCGCCAGCAGGGGTCTTTTAAGGGGCACTGAAGCTTTCTTT
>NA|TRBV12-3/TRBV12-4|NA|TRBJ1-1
CASSLQWDAEAFF
TGTGCCAGCAGTTTGCAGTGGGACGCTGAAGCTTTCTTT
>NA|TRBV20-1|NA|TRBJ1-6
CSATSGPNSPLHF
TGCAGTGCTACCTCGGGCCCGAATTCACCCCTCCACTTT
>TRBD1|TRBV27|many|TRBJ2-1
CASSLRGQGLHEQFF
TGTGCCAGCAGTTTAAGGGGACAGGGGCTTCATGAGCAGTTCTTC
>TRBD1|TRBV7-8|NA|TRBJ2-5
CASSNRDRRETQYF
TGTGCCAGCAGCAACCGGGACAGAAGGGAGACCCAGTACTTC
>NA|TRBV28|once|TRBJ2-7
CASSDPAGTETSYEQYF
TGTGCCAGCAGTGACCCCGCCGGGACGGAAACATCCTACGAGCAGTACTTC
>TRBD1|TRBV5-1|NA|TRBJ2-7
CASSTGTGGFEQYF
TGCGCCAGCAGCACCGGGACAGGGGGATTCGAGCAGTACTTC
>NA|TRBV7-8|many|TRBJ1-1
CASSRLRGTAEAFF
TGTGCCAGCAGCCGACTGAGGGGAACGGCTGAAGCTTTCTTT
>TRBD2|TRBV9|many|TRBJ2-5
CASSVEVAGGQETQYF
TGTGCCAGCAGCGTAGAAGTAGCGGGAGGGCAGGAGACCCAGTACTTC
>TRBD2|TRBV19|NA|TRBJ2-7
CASSIELAASYEQYF
TGTGCCAGTAGTATAGAACTAGCGGCCTCCTACGAGCAGTACTTC
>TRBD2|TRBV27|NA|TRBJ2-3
CASSRLAGEGADTQYF
TGTGCCAGCAGTCGACTAGCGGGAGAGGGTGCAGATACGCAGTATTTT
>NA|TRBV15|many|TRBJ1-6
CATSGRQEGNSPLHF
TGTGCCACCAGCGGAAGACAGGAGGGTAATTCACCCCTCCACTTT
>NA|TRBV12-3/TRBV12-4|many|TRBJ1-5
CASSLGYFQPQHF
TGTGCCAGCAGTTTAGGGTATTTTCAGCCCCAGCATTTT
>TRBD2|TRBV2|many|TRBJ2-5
CASRGTSGGQETQYF
TGTGCCAGCAGAGGGACTAGCGGGGGTCAAGAGACCCAGTACTTC
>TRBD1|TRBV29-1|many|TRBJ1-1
CSALTGWNTEAFF
TGCAGCGCTTTGACAGGGTGGAACACTGAAGCTTTCTTT
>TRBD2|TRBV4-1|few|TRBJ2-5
CASSQGAMTSGSGETQYF
TGCGCCAGCAGCCAAGGGGCCATGACTAGCGGGAGTGGGGAGACCCAGTACTTC
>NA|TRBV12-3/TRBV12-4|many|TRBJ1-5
CASSPGFRNQPQHF
TGTGCCAGCAGCCCCGGGTTTCGCAATCAGCCCCAGCATTTT
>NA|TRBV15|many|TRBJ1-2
CATGRDYGYTF
TGTGCCACGGGGAGAGACTATGGCTACACCTTC
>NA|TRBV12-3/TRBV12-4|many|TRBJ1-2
CASSPTRFGYTF
TGTGCCAGCAGTCCGACAAGGTTCGGCTACACCTTC
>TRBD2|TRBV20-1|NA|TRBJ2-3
CSASVKRGTTQYF
TGCAGTGCTAGTGTTAAGCGGGGCACTACGCAGTATTTT
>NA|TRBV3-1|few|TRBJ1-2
CASSQDTHPYGYTF
TGTGCCAGCAGCCAAGACACCCACCCCTATGGCTACACCTTC
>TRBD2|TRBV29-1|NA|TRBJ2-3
CSIGLALTDTQYF
TGCAGCATCGGACTAGCTCTCACAGATACGCAGTATTTT
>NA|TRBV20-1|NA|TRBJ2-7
CSASPSAGGSYEQYF
TGCAGTGCCTCACCTTCGGCAGGGGGGTCCTACGAGCAGTACTTC
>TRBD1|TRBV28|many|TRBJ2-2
CASSRTGGTGELFF
TGTGCCAGCAGCCGAACAGGGGGCACCGGGGAGCTGTTTTTT
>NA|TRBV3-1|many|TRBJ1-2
CASSQGLQGNYGYTF
TGTGCCAGCAGCCAAGGTCTACAGGGAAACTATGGCTACACCTTC
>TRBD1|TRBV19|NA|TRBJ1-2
CASVAGQSYTF
TGTGCCAGTGTAGCGGGACAGAGCTACACCTTC
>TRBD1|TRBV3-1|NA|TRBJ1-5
CASSQVQGDQPQHF
TGTGCCAGCAGCCAAGTACAGGGGGATCAGCCCCAGCATTTT
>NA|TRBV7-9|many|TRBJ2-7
CASSQVSRSSYEQYF
TGTGCCAGCAGCCAGGTATCCAGGTCCTCCTACGAGCAGTACTTC
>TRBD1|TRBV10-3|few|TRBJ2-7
CAISAGQGSYEQYF
TGTGCCATCAGTGCGGGACAGGGGTCCTACGAGCAGTACTTC
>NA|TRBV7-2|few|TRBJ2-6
CASSFIFRSGANVLTF
TGTGCCAGCAGCTTCATTTTCCGCTCTGGGGCCAACGTCCTGACTTTC
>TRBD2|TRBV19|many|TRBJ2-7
CASSMGGTSYEQYF
TGTGCCAGTAGTATGGGGGGGACCTCCTACGAGCAGTACTTC
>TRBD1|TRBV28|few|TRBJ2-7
CASSRNRGWNVDEQYF
TGTGCCAGCAGTCGTAACAGGGGGTGGAACGTGGACGAGCAGTACTTC
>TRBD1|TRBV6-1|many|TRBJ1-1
CASRTGYGTEAFF
TGTGCCAGCAGGACAGGGTATGGAACTGAAGCTTTCTTT